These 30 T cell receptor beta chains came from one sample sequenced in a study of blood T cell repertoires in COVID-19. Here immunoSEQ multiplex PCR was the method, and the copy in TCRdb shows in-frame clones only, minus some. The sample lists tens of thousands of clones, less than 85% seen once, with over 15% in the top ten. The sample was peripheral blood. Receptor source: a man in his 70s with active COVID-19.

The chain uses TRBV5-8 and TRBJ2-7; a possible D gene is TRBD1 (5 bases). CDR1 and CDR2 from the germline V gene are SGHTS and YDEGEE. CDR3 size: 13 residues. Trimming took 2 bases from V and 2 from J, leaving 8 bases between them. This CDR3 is CASSFGQAYEQYF. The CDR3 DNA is TGTGCCAGCAGCTTCGGACAAGCCTACGAGCAGTACTTC.

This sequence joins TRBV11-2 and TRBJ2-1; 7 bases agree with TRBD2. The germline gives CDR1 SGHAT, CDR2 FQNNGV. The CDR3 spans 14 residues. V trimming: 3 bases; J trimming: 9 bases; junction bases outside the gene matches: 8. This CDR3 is CASSFTLAAGEQFF. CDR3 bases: TGTGCCAGCAGCTTTACGCTAGCGGCAGGTGAGCAGTTCTTC.

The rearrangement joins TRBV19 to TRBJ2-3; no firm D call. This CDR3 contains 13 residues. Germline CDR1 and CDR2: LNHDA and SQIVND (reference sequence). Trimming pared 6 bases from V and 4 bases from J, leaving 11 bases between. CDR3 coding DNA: TGTGCCAGTAGCCTTAACCGGGCAGATACGCAGTATTTT. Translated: CASSLNRADTQYF.

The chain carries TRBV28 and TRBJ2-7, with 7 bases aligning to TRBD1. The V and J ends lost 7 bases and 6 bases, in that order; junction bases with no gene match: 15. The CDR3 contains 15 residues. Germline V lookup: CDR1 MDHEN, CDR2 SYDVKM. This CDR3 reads CASTTSTGLRVEQYF. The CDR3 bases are TGTGCCAGCACTACCTCGACAGGGCTCAGAGTCGAGCAGTACTTC.

This CDR3 is CASSPLAGANEQFF. DNA of the CDR3: TGTGCCAGCAGCCCTCTAGCGGGAGCAAATGAGCAGTTCTTC. V and J are TRBV11-3 and TRBJ2-1, with 10 bases lining up with TRBD2. The length of the CDR3 is 14 residues. Trimming took 5 bases from V and 7 from J; bases not matched to a gene: 5. Germline assignment: CDR1 SGHNT and CDR2 YENEEA. Looking up the rest from reference TRBV11-3 and TRBJ2-1 gives the full variable domain: EAGVVQSPRYKIIEKKQPVAFWCNPISGHNTLYWYLQNLGQGPELLIRYENEEAVDDSQLPKDRFSAERLKGVDSTLKIQPAELGDSAVYLCASSPLAGANEQFFGPGTRLTVL.

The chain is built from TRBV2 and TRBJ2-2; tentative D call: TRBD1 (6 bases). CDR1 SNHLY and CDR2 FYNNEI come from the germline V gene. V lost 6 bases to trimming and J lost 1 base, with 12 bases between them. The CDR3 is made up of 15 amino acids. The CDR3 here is CASRRPGQNTGELFF. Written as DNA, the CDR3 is TGTGCCAGCAGAAGACCGGGACAGAACACCGGGGAGCTGTTTTTT.

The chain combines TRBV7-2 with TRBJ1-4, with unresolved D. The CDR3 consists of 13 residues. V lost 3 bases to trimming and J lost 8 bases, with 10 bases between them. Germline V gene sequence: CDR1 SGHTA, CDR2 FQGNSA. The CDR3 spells CASSFGGEEKLFF. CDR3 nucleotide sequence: TGTGCCAGCAGCTTTGGAGGCGAAGAAAAACTGTTTTTT. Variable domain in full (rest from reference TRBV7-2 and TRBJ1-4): GAGVSQSPSNKVTEKGKDVELRCDPISGHTALYWYRQSLGQGLEFLIYFQGNSAPDKSGLPSDRFSAERTGGSVSTLTIQRTQQEDSAVYLCASSFGGEEKLFFGSGTQLSVL.

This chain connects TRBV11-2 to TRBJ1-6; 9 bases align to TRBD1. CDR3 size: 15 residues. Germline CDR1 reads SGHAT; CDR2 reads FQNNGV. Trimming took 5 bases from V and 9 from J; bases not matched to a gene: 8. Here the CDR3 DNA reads TGTGCCAGCAGCCCCCTGGGGACAGGGTTTTCACCCCTCCACTTT. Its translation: CASSPLGTGFSPLHF.

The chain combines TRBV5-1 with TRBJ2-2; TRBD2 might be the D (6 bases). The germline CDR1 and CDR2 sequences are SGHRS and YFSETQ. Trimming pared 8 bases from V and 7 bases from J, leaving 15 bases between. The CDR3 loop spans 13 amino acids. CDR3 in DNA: TGCGCCAGTTCGCGGGAACAGGACGGGGAGCTGTTTTTT. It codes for CASSREQDGELFF.

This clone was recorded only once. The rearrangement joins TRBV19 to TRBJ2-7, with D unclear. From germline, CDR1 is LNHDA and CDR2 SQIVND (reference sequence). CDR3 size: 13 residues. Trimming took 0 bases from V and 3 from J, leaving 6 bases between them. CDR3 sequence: CASSIELIYEQYF. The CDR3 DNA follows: TGTGCCAGTAGTATAGAACTGATCTACGAGCAGTACTTC.

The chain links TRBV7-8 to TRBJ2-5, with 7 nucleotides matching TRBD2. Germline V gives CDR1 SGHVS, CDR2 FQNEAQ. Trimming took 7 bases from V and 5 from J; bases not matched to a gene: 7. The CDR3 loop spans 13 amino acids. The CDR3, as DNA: TGTGCCAGCACCTCGCGGGAGCGGGAGACCCAGTACTTC. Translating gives CASTSRERETQYF.

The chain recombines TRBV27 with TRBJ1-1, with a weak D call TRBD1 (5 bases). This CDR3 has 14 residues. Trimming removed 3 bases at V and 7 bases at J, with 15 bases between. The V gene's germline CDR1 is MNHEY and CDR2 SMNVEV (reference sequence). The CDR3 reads CASSLQGKQNEAFF. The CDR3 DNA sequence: TGTGCCAGCAGTTTGCAGGGTAAGCAGAATGAAGCTTTCTTT.

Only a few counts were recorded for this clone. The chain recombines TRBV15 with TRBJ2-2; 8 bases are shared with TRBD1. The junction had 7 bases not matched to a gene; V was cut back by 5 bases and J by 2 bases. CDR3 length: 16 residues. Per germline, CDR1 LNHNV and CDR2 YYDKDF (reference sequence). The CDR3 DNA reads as TGTGCCACCAGCGGAAGGACAGGGATTAACACCGGGGAGCTGTTTTTT. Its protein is CATSGRTGINTGELFF.

CDR3 amino acids: CASSSRQGVNQPQHF. In DNA form, the CDR3 reads TGTGCCAGCAGCTCCCGACAGGGGGTCAATCAGCCCCAGCATTTT. The genes are TRBV6-5 and TRBJ1-5; 9 bases align to TRBD1. CDR1 is MNHEY, CDR2 SVGAGI, per germline. The CDR3 runs to 15 residues. Trimming took 6 bases from V and 3 from J; bases not matched to a gene: 6.

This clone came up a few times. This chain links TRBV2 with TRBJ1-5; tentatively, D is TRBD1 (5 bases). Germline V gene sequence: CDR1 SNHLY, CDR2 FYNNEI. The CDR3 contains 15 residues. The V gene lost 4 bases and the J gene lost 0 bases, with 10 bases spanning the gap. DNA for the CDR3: TGTGCCAGCAGTGTTGAAGGGGATAGCAATCAGCCCCAGCATTTT. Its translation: CASSVEGDSNQPQHF.

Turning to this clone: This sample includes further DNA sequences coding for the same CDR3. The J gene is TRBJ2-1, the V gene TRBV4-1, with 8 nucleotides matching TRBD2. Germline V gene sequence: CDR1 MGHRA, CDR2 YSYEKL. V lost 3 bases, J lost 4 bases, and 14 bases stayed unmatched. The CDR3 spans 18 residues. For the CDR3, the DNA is TGCGCCAGCAGCCATCTCCCGGGGGGGGGGACGGGATACAATGAGCAGTTCTTC. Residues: CASSHLPGGGTGYNEQFF.

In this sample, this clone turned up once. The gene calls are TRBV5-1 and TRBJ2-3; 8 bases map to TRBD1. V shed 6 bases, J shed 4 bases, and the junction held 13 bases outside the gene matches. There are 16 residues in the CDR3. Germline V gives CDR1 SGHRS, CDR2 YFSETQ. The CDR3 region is CASNLRGPGGPDTQYF. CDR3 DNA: TGCGCCAGCAACCTACGGGGGCCAGGGGGCCCAGATACGCAGTATTTT.

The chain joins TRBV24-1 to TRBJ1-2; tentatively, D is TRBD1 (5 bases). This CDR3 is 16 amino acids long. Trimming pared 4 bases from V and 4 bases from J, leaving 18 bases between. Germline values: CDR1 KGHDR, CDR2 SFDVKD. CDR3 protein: CATSDPGRGWGYGYTF. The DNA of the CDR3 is TGTGCCACCAGTGACCCAGGGAGGGGCTGGGGCTATGGCTACACCTTC.

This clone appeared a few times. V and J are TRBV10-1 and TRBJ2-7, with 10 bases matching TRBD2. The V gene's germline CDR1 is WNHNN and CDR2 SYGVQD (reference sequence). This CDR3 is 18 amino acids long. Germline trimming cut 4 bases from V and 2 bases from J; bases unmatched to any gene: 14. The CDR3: CASSGISGRASRAYEQYF. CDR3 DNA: TGCGCCAGCAGTGGGATAAGCGGGAGGGCCTCCAGAGCCTACGAGCAGTACTTC.

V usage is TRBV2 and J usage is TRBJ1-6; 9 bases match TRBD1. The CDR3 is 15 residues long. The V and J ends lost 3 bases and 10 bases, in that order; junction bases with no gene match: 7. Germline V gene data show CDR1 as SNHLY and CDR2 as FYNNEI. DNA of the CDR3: TGTGCCAGCAGTGATACAGGGGGCGCGGAATCACCCCTCCACTTT. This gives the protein CASSDTGGAESPLHF.

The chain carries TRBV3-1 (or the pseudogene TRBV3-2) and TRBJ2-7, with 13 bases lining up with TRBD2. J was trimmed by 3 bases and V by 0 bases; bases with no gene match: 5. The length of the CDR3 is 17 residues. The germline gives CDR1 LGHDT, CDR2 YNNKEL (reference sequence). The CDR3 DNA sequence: TGTGCCAGCAGCCAAGATAGGACTAGCGGGAGCTACTACGAGCAGTACTTC. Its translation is CASSQDRTSGSYYEQYF.

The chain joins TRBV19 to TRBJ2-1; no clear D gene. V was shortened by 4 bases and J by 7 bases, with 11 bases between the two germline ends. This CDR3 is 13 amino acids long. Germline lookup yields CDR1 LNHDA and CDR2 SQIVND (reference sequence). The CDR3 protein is CASSRPTGNEQFF. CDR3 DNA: TGTGCCAGTAGTAGGCCTACGGGTAATGAGCAGTTCTTC.

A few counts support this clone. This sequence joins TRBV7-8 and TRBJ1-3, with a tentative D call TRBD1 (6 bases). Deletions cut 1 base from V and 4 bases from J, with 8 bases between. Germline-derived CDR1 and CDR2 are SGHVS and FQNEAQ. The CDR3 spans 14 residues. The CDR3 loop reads CASSLVGGGNTIYF. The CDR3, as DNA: TGTGCCAGCAGCTTAGTAGGGGGAGGAAACACCATATATTTT.

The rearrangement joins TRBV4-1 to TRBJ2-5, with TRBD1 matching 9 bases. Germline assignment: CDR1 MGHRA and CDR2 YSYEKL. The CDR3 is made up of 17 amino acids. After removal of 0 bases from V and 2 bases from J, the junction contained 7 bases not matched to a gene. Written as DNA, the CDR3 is TGCGCCAGCAGCCAAGAGGGCGGGACAGGGTCACAAGAGACCCAGTACTTC. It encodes CASSQEGGTGSQETQYF.

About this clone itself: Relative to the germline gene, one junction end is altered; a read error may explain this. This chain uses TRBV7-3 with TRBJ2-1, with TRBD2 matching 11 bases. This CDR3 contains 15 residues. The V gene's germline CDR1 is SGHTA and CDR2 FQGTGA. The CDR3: CVSSLTSGAQNEQFF. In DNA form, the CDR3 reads TGTGTCAGCAGCCTGACTAGCGGGGCGCAGAATGAGCAGTTCTTC.

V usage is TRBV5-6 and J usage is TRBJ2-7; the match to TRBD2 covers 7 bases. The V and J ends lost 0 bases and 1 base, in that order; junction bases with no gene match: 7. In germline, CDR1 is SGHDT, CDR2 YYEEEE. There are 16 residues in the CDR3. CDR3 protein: CASSLAGGRGSYEQYF. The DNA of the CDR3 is TGTGCCAGCAGCTTGGCCGGCGGGAGAGGTTCCTACGAGCAGTACTTC.

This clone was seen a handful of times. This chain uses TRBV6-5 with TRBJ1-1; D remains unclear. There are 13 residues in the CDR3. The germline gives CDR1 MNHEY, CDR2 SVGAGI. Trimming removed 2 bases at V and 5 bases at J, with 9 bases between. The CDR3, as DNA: TGTGCCAGCAGTTACACTGAGAAGACTGAAGCTTTCTTT. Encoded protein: CASSYTEKTEAFF.

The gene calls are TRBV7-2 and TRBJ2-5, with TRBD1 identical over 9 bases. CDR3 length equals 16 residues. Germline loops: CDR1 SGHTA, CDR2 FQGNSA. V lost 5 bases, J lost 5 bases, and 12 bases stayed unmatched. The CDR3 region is CASSLTGGVGEETQYF. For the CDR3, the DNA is TGTGCCAGCAGCCTTACAGGGGGCGTCGGGGAGGAGACCCAGTACTTC.

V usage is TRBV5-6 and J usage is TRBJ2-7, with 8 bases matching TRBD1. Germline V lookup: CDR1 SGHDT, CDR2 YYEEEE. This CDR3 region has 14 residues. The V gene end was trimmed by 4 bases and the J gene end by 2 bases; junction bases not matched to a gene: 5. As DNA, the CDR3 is TGTGCCAGCAGCAGCGGACAGGGAGCCTACGAGCAGTACTTC. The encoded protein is CASSSGQGAYEQYF.

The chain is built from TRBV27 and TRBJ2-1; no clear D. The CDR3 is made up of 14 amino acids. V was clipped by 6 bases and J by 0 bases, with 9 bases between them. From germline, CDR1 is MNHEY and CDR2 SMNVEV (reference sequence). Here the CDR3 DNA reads TGTGCCAGCAGACGCCTGAGCTCCTACAATGAGCAGTTCTTC. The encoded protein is CASRRLSSYNEQFF.